Described below is a single TCR beta chain sequence and its context. Its antigen is as yet unknown. These data belong to a study of T cell responses to AZD1222 COVID-19 vaccine. Study results and caveats: Of the AZD1222 recipients, only five to seven were seropositive at baseline. The study found Spike-specific TCR breadth and depth rose after two AZD1222 doses.

Second-dose timings of about 4 or about 12 weeks were pooled. Sequencing used immunoSEQ multiplex PCR; TCRdb keeps in-frame clones, though not all of them. The table shows about 67,000 clones, with approximately 83% occurring only once. This clonotype originated in an adult who received the AZD1222 COVID-19 vaccine. The sequencing used peripheral blood, collected 28 days after the second AZD1222 dose.

The CDR3 protein is CASRTRGYTF. CDR3 DNA: TGCGCCAGCAGGACCAGGGGCTACACCTTC. V usage is TRBV10-1 and J usage is TRBJ1-2; no clear D gene. Trimming took 6 bases from V and 8 from J, leaving 7 bases between them. The length of the CDR3 is 10 residues. Germline CDR1 reads WNHNN; CDR2 reads SYGVQD (reference sequence).